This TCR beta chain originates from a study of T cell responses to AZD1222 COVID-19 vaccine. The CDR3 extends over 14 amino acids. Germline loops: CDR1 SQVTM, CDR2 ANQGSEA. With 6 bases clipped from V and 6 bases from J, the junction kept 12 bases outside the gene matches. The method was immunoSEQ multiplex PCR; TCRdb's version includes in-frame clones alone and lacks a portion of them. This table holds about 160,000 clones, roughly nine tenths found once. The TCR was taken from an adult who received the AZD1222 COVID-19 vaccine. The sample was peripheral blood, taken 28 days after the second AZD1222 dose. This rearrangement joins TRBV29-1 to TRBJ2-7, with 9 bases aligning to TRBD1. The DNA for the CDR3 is TGCAGCGTCATCGCAAGGGACAGGGTCTCCGAGCAGTACTTC. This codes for CSVIARDRVSEQYF.